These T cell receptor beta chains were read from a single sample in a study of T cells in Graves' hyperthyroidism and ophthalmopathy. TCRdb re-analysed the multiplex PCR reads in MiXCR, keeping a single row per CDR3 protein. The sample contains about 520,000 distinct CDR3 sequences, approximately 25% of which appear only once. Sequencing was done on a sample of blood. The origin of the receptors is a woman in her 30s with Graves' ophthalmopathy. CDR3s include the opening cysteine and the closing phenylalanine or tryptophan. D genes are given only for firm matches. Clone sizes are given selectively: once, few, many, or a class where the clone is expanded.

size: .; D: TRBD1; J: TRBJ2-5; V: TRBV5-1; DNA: TGCGCCAGCAGCCCCCTGGACAGGGAAGAGACCCAGTACTTC; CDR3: CASSPLDREETQYF
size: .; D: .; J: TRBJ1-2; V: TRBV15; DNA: TGTGCCACCAGCTACAGGGAGCATGGCTACACCTTC; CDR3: CATSYREHGYTF
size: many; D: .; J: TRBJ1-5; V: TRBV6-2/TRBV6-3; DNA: TGTGCCAGCAGTTACTTTCCTGGGCCTAATCAGCCCCAGCATTTT; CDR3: CASSYFPGPNQPQHF
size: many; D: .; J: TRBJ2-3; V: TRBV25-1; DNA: TGTGCCAGCAGTACCGGGGCAGATACGCAGTATTTT; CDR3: CASSTGADTQYF
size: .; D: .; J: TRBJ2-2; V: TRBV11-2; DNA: TGTGCCAGCAGCTTAAAGGAGGACCACCCGGAAACCGGGGAGCTGTTTTTT; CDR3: CASSLKEDHPETGELFF
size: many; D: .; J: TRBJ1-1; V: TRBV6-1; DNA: TGTGCCAGCACCTCGGTGGGGAACACTGAAGCTTTCTTT; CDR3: CASTSVGNTEAFF
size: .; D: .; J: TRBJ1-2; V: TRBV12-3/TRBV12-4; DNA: TGTGCCAGCAGTGGGAAACAGATCGAAAACTATGGCTACACCTTC; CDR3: CASSGKQIENYGYTF
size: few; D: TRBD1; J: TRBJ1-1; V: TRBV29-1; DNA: TGCAGCGTCGCGGACAGGAGGAACACTGAAGCTTTCTTT; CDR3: CSVADRRNTEAFF
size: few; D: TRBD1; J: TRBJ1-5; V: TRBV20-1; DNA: TGCAGTGCTAGATCGCATGCAAGACAGGGTTCGAACCAGCCCCAGCATTTT; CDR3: CSARSHARQGSNQPQHF
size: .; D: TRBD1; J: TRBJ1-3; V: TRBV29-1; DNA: TGCAGCGTTGAAGTAAAGGGACAGGTTTATTCTGGAAACACCATATATTTT; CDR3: CSVEVKGQVYSGNTIYF